This T cell receptor (beta chain) originates from a study of CD8+ T cells in alopecia areata. Overall study: Severity of treated patients was scored by affected scalp percentage.

Indicated treatment: oral pan-JAK inhibitor, 5-10 mg twice daily. Lesional scalp punch biopsies and peripheral blood were collected from alopecia areata patients. TCR sequencing used cDNA made by reverse transcription of extracted RNA. Assay used: immunoSEQ multiplex PCR; TCRdb lists only in-frame clones, some missing. Seen here are approximately 5,400 clones, roughly 70% observed once, and the top ten hold approximately 12%. This clone has a single count. CDR1 is MNHNY and CDR2 is SVGAGI in the germline V gene (reference sequence). The V end was cut by 5 bases, the J end by 4 bases, with 8 bases between. CDR3 size: 12 residues.

The receptor comes from a human donor with alopecia areata. Sequenced material: skin, taken at week 24, from a patient treated with tofacitinib. This sequence joins TRBV6-6 and TRBJ1-1; tentative D call: TRBD1 (5 bases). The CDR3, as DNA: TGTGCCAGCAGTGTCAGGGTCACTGAAGCTTTCTTT. Translated, it gives CASSVRVTEAFF.